A single sample gave rise to the 17 T cell receptor beta chains below, sequenced in a study of shared clonotypes between healthy human individuals. TCRdb keeps only in-frame clones here, not all; method: immunoSEQ multiplex PCR. The profile shows about 1 million clones, about three quarters of them singletons. The sample consisted of memory CD4+ T cells sorted from blood. Subset denoted: CD45RA-negative fraction. The receptors stem from a man aged 18 to 29 in good health.

This clone was counted a single time. The chain combines TRBV27 with TRBJ2-2, with 8 nucleotides matching TRBD1. The CDR3 is made up of 15 amino acids. V lost 5 bases to trimming and J lost 3 bases; unmatched junction nucleotides: 5. Germline CDR1 and CDR2: MNHEY and SMNVEV (reference sequence). DNA for the CDR3: TGTGCCAGCAGTAGGACAGGGACTTACACCGGGGAGCTGTTTTTT. As protein: CASSRTGTYTGELFF.

The rearrangement links TRBV6-5 to TRBJ1-1; D unclear. The CDR3 is made up of 15 amino acids. V shed 7 bases and J shed 0 bases, with 15 bases lying between them. In germline, CDR1 is MNHEY, CDR2 SVGAGI. The CDR3 protein is CASTNARGLNTEAFF. The DNA for the CDR3 is TGTGCCAGCACCAACGCCCGGGGATTGAACACTGAAGCTTTCTTT.

The chain joins TRBV5-5 to TRBJ1-4, with 8 bases fitting TRBD1. Per the germline V gene, CDR1 is SGHKS and CDR2 is YYEKEE (reference sequence). The CDR3 is 13 amino acids. Unmatched junction bases numbered 3, after V lost 4 bases and J lost 7 bases. CDR3 sequence: CASSLGQGEKLFF. As DNA, the CDR3 is TGTGCCAGCAGCCTAGGACAGGGTGAAAAACTGTTTTTT.

This chain uses TRBV9 with TRBJ1-1, with 9 bases fitting TRBD1. Germline loops: CDR1 SGDLS, CDR2 YYNGEE. The CDR3 is made up of 15 amino acids. The junction had 3 bases not matched to a gene; V was cut back by 2 bases and J by 1 base. DNA of the CDR3: TGTGCCAGCAGCGTTTTGGGACAGGGGAACACTGAAGCTTTCTTT. Translated: CASSVLGQGNTEAFF.

The chain couples TRBV28 to TRBJ2-7; 11 bases line up with TRBD1. In germline, CDR1 is MDHEN, CDR2 SYDVKM. The CDR3 runs 15 residues. Unmatched junction bases numbered 7, after V lost 6 bases and J lost 3 bases. The CDR3 sequence: CASSSIGTGGYEQYF. CDR3 sequence (DNA): TGTGCCAGCAGCTCAATCGGGACAGGGGGCTACGAGCAGTACTTC.

CDR3 nucleotides: TGTGCCAGCAGCGACAGGGAAGCGGGAGGCTACACCTTC. Amino acid sequence: CASSDREAGGYTF. The chain couples TRBV7-3 to TRBJ1-2; 7 bases match TRBD1. Germline-derived CDR1 and CDR2 are SGHTA and FQGTGA. The CDR3 covers 13 residues. V shed 5 bases, J shed 8 bases, and the junction held 8 bases outside the gene matches.

J is TRBJ2-5 and V is TRBV2, with 9 positions matching TRBD1. After removal of 6 bases from V and 4 bases from J, the junction contained 9 bases not matched to a gene. CDR3 length equals 15 residues. CDR1 SNHLY and CDR2 FYNNEI come from the germline V gene. For the CDR3, the DNA is TGTGCCAGCAGACTCGGACAGGGGACACTAGAGACCCAGTACTTC. This gives the protein CASRLGQGTLETQYF.

The rearrangement joins TRBV6-5 to TRBJ2-7; D might be TRBD1 (6 bases). Germline lookup yields CDR1 MNHEY and CDR2 SVGAGI. V shed 0 bases and J shed 2 bases, with 11 bases lying between them. This CDR3 has 15 amino acids. CDR3 protein: CASSYSGQTPYEQYF. CDR3 nucleotides: TGTGCCAGCAGTTACTCCGGACAGACTCCCTACGAGCAGTACTTC.

This clone came up once. The V call is TRBV21-1, the J call TRBJ2-5; TRBD1 is the table's D call, not checked against the DNA. TRBV21-1 constitutes a pseudogene. The CDR3 sequence is 12 residues long. The DNA for the CDR3 is TGTGCCAGCAAGTTAACAGACGAGACCCAGTACTTC. Its protein product is CASKLTDETQYF.

This clone turned up a few times. Other DNA variants within this sample encode the same CDR3. V usage is TRBV5-1 and J usage is TRBJ1-1, with D unclear. This CDR3 spans 13 amino acids. The V end was cut by 3 bases, the J end by 1 base, with 7 bases between. Germline assignment: CDR1 SGHRS and CDR2 YFSETQ. CDR3 bases: TGCGCCAGCAGCTGGGGAGCGAACACTGAAGCTTTCTTT. Translating it yields CASSWGANTEAFF.

This clone was found a few times. The chain carries TRBV5-1 and TRBJ2-5; 10 bases are shared with TRBD2. The CDR3 has 15 residues. The trim removed 3 bases at V and 0 bases at J, leaving 2 bases unmatched. Germline values: CDR1 SGHRS, CDR2 YFSETQ. The chain's CDR3 is CASSWLAGDQETQYF. In nucleotides, the CDR3 is TGCGCCAGCAGCTGGCTAGCGGGGGACCAAGAGACCCAGTACTTC.

The chain links TRBV19 to TRBJ2-6; the D gene is possibly TRBD2 (6 bases). V lost 4 bases to trimming and J lost 2 bases, with 9 bases between them. The CDR3 has 15 residues. The V gene's germline CDR1 is LNHDA and CDR2 SQIVND (reference sequence). CDR3: CASSNGGAGANVLTF. CDR3 coding DNA: TGTGCCAGTAGTAACGGGGGAGCTGGGGCCAACGTCCTGACTTTC.

The chain links TRBV6-4 to TRBJ2-7, with 8 bases identical to TRBD2. This CDR3 comprises 15 residues. V lost 3 bases and J lost 0; bases outside the gene matches: 4. CDR1 MRHNA and CDR2 SNTAGT come from the germline V gene. DNA for the CDR3: TGTGCCAGCAGTGAAAGGACTAGCTTCTCCTACGAGCAGTACTTC. It yields the protein CASSERTSFSYEQYF.

The chain employs TRBV5-1 and TRBJ2-1; TRBD1 is a possible D gene (5 bases). The CDR3 has 14 residues. CDR1 is SGHRS and CDR2 is YFSETQ in the germline V gene. V was shortened by 0 bases and J by 9 bases, with 13 bases between the two germline ends. This CDR3 reads CASSLDSGRGEQFF. CDR3 nucleotide sequence: TGCGCCAGCAGCTTGGATTCGGGTAGGGGTGAGCAGTTCTTC.

This chain uses TRBV7-6 with TRBJ2-7; D is tentatively TRBD1 or TRBD2 (5 bases each). This CDR3 is built from 19 residues. V was trimmed by 5 bases and J by 2 bases, leaving 28 bases between them. Germline CDR1 reads SGHVS; CDR2 reads FNYEAQ. DNA for the CDR3: TGTGCCAGCAGCCCGAGTCCCACCCACAACCCTGGGGGTACCTACGAGCAGTACTTC. Translated: CASSPSPTHNPGGTYEQYF. The variable domain in full, with the rest retrieved from reference TRBV7-6 and TRBJ2-7, is GAGVSQSPRYKVTKRGQDVALRCDPISGHVSLYWYRQALGQGPEFLTYFNYEAQQDKSGLPNDRFSAERPEGSISTLTIQRTEQRDSAMYRCASSPSPTHNPGGTYEQYFGPGTRLTVT.

The chain combines TRBV6-5 with TRBJ2-7; D tentatively fits TRBD1 or TRBD2 (5 bases each). The CDR3 is made up of 15 amino acids. Trimming pared 6 bases from V and 2 bases from J, leaving 17 bases between. Germline-derived CDR1 and CDR2 are MNHEY and SVGAGI. This chain's CDR3 is CASSSARGYTYEQYF. The CDR3 DNA is TGTGCCAGCAGCTCAGCCCGGGGCTATACCTACGAGCAGTACTTC.

V and J are TRBV9 and TRBJ1-4; D perhaps matches TRBD1 (6 bases). There are 17 residues in the CDR3. The germline V and J ends were trimmed by 0 bases and 3 bases, with 15 bases remaining between them. The germline gives CDR1 SGDLS, CDR2 YYNGEE. CDR3 coding DNA: TGTGCCAGCAGCGTAGAGGGGGGAGTATTACCTAATGAAAAACTGTTTTTT. Its translation: CASSVEGGVLPNEKLFF. Drawing the rest from reference TRBV9 and TRBJ1-4, the complete variable domain is DSGVTQTPKHLITATGQRVTLRCSPRSGDLSVYWYQQSLDQGLQFLIQYYNGEERAKGNILERFSAQQFPDLHSELNLSSLELGDSALYFCASSVEGGVLPNEKLFFGSGTQLSVL.